This entry describes one TCR beta chain. The antigen is unknown. This entry is derived from a study of cytomegalovirus exposure and HLA in healthy donors. Study-wide context: The 95 to 150 validation repertoires used a platform that matched the one used for the 666 first-cohort repertoires, as a later analysis reported. General study results and limits: Specific recognition of CMV antigens was confirmed in vitro for a few chains (all CMV-associated). That first-cohort TCR clusters tended to co-occur in the approximately 110 validation repertoires was found in a later analysis.

V was pared by 0 bases and J by 5 bases, with 4 bases of the junction left unmatched. Germline-derived CDR1 and CDR2 are SGHNT and YYREEE (reference sequence). CDR3 length: 16 amino acids. Clones were read by immunoSEQ multiplex PCR, and TCRdb kept only the in-frame ones, dropping some. The sample carries over 150,000 clones, 80% to 90% recorded once. This receptor was taken from a woman in her twenties or thirties in good health and CMV-seropositive. Material: PBMCs. V gene TRBV5-4 combines with J gene TRBJ2-3, with TRBD1 matching over 12 bases. The CDR3 protein is CASSLAGTGGGDTQYF. CDR3 in DNA: TGTGCCAGCAGCTTGGCCGGGACAGGGGGCGGAGATACGCAGTATTTT.